This T cell receptor (beta chain) is from a study of shared clonotypes between healthy human individuals. Turning to the study itself: A donor's plate count was three for CD4 naive and three for CD4 memory; CD8 naive had two and CD8 memory one. Findings and caveats of the study: Rarefaction gave evidence that sorted-subset sequencing remained incomplete despite large depth.

The study ran the assay at deep level. In the source study's methods: Junction-only sequences produced by ImmunoSEQ had no quality scores, so filtering differed. Sequencing used immunoSEQ multiplex PCR; TCRdb keeps in-frame clones, though not all of them. V and J calls and clone size are as listed in that table; D and trimming were resolved from the DNA. The table lists approximately 1.1 million clones, about four fifths of them singletons. About this clone itself: Its antigen is as yet unknown.

V was shortened by 4 bases and J by 0 bases, with 17 bases between the two germline ends. Germline CDR1 SGHRS, CDR2 YFSETQ. The CDR3 is 16 residues long. The sample was memory CD4+ T cells from PBMCs. Subset meaning: CD45RA-negative fraction. The TCR sequence derives from a man between 18 and 29 years old in good health. Some clones in this sample may be carry-over from other donors' samples. The chain combines TRBV5-1 with TRBJ2-7; tentatively, D is TRBD2 (5 bases). CDR3 nucleotides: TGCGCCAGCAGCGGCCCGGAGGAGCTCAGCTCCTACGAGCAGTACTTC. Encoded protein: CASSGPEELSSYEQYF.